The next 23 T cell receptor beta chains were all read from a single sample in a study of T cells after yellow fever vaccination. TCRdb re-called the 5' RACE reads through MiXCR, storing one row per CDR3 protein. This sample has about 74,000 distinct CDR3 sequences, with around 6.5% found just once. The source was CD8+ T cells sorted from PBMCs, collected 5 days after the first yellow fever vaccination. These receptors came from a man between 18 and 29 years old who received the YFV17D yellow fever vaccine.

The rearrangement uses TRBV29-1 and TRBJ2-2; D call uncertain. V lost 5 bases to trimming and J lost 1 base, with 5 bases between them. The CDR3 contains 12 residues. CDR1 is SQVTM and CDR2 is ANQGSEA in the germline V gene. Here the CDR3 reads CSVSENTGELFF. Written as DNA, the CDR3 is TGCAGCGTTTCAGAGAACACCGGGGAGCTGTTTTTT.

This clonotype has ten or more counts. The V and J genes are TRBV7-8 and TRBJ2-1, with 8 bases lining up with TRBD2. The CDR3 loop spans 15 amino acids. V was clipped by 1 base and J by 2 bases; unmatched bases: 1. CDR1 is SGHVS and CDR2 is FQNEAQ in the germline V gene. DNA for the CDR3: TGTGCCAGCAGCTTAGGCGGGGGGACCTACAATGAGCAGTTCTTC. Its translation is CASSLGGGTYNEQFF. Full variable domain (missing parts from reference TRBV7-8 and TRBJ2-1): GAGVSQSPRYKVAKRGQDVALRCDPISGHVSLFWYQQALGQGPEFLTYFQNEAQLDKSGLPSDRFFAERPEGSVSTLKIQRTQQEDSAVYLCASSLGGGTYNEQFFGPGTRLTVL.

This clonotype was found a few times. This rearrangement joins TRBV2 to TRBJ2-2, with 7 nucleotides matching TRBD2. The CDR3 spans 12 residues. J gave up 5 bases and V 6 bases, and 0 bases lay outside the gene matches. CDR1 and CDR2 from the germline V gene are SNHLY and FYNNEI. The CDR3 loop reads CASSGGTGELFF. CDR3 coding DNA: TGTGCCAGCAGCGGGGGGACCGGGGAGCTGTTTTTT. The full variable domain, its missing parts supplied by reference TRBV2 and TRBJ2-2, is EPEVTQTPSHQVTQMGQEVILRCVPISNHLYFYWYRQILGQKVEFLVSFYNNEISEKSEIFDDQFSVERPDGSNFTLKIRSTKLEDSAMYFCASSGGTGELFFGEGSRLTVL.

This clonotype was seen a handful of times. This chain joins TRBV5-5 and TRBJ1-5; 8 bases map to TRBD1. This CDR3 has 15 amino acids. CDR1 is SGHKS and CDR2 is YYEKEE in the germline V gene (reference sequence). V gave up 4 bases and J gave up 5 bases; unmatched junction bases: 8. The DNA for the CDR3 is TGTGCCAGCAGCCTTGGCCAGGGGGCCTATCAGCCCCAGCATTTT. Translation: CASSLGQGAYQPQHF.

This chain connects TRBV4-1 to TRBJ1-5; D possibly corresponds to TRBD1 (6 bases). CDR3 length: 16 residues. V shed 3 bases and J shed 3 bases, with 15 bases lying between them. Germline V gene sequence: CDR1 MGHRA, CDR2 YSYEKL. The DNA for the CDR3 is TGCGCCAGCAGCCAGGAGGACAGAGTCCTCAATCAGCCCCAGCATTTT. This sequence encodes CASSQEDRVLNQPQHF.

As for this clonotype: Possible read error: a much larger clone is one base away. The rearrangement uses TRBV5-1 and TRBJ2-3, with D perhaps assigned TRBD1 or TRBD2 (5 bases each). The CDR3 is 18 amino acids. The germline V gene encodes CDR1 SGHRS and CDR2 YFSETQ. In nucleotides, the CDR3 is TGCGCCAGCACCTTGGAGATGGGACGGATGTCTAGCACAGATACGCAGTATTTT. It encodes CASTLEMGRMSSTDTQYF.

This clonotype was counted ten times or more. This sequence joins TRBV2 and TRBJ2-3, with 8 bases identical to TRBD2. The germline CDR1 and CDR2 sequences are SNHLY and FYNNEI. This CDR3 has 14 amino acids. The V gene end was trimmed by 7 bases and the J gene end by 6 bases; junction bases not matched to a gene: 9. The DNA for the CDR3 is TGTGCCAGCACCGGGGCCGGGACTAGTGATACGCAGTATTTT. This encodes CASTGAGTSDTQYF.

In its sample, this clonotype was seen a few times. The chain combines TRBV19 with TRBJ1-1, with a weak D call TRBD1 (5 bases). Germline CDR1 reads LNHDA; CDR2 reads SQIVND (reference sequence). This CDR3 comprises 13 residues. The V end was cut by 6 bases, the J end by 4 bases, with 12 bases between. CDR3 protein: CASSLGAITEAFF. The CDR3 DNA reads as TGTGCCAGTAGCCTAGGGGCAATCACTGAAGCTTTCTTT.

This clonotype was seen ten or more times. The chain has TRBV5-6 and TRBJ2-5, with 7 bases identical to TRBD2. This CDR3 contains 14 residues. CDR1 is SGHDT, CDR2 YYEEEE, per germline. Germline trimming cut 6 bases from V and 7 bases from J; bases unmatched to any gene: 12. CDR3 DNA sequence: TGTGCCAGCAACCAAGGACTAGACGCGCGGACCCAGTACTTC. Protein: CASNQGLDARTQYF.

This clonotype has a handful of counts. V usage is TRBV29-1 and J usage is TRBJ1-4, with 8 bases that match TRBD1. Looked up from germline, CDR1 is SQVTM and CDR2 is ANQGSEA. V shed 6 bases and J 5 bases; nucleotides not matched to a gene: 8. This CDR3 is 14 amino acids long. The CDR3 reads CSVELQGVNEKLFF. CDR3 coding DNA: TGCAGCGTAGAACTACAGGGGGTAAATGAAAAACTGTTTTTT. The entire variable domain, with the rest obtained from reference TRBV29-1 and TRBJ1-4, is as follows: SAVISQKPSRDICQRGTSLTIQCQVDSQVTMMFWYRQQPGQSLTLIATANQGSEATYESGFVIDKFPISRPNLTFSTLTVSNMSPEDSSIYLCSVELQGVNEKLFFGSGTQLSVL.

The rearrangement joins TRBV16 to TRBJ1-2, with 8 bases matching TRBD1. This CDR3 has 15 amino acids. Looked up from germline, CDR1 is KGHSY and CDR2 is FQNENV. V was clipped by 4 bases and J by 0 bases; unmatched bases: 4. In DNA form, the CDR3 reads TGTGCCAGCAGCCCCGGGACAGGTACTAACTATGGCTACACCTTC. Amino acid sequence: CASSPGTGTNYGYTF.

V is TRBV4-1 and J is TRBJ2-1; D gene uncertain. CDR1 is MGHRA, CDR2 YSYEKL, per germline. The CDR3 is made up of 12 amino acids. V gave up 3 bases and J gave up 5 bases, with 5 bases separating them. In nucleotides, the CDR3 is TGCGCCAGCAGCCATTTAAACAATGAGCAGTTCTTC. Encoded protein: CASSHLNNEQFF.

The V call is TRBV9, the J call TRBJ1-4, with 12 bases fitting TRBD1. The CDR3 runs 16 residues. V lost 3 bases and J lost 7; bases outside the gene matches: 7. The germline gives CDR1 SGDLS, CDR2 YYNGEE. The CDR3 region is CASSEPGTGGGEKLFF. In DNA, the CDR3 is TGTGCCAGCAGCGAACCCGGGACAGGGGGCGGTGAAAAACTGTTTTTT.

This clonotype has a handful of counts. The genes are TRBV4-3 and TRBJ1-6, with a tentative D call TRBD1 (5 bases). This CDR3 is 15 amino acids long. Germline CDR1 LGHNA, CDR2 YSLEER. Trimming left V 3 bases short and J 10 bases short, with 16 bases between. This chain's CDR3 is CASSHSGGDGSPLHF. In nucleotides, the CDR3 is TGCGCCAGCAGCCACTCCGGGGGGGACGGGTCACCCCTCCACTTT.

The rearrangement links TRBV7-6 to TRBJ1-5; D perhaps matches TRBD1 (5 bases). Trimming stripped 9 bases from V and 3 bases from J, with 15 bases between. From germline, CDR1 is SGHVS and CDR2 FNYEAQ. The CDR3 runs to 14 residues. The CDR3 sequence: CAREGVSDNQPQHF. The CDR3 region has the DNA TGTGCCAGAGAAGGGGTTTCAGACAATCAGCCCCAGCATTTT.

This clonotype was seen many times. The CDR3 DNA follows: TGTGCCAGCAGCCCCGGGACAGGGGCGACAGATACGCAGTATTTT. Translation: CASSPGTGATDTQYF. The chain combines TRBV27 with TRBJ2-3, with 10 positions matching TRBD1. The CDR3 totals 15 residues. In germline, CDR1 is MNHEY, CDR2 SMNVEV (reference sequence). With 6 bases clipped from V and 3 bases from J, the junction kept 6 bases outside the gene matches.

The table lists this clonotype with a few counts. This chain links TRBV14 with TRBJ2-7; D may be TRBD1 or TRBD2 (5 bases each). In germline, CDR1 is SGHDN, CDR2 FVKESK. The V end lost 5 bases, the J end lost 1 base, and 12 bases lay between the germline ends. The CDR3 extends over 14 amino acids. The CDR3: CASSAGTVSYEQYV. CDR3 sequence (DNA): TGTGCCAGCAGCGCAGGGACGGTATCCTACGAGCAGTACGTC.

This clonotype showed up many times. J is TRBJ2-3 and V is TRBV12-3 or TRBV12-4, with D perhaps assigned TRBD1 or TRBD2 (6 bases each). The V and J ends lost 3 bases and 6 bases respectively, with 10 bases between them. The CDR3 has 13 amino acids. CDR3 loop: CASSFGGRDTQYF. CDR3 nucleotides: TGTGCCAGCAGTTTCGGGGGCAGGGATACGCAGTATTTT.

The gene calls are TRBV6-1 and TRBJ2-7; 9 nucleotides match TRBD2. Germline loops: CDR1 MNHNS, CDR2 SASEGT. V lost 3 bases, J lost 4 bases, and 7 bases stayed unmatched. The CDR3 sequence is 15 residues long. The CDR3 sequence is CASSEPAGGPYEQYF. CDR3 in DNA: TGTGCCAGCAGTGAGCCAGCGGGGGGACCTTACGAGCAGTACTTC.

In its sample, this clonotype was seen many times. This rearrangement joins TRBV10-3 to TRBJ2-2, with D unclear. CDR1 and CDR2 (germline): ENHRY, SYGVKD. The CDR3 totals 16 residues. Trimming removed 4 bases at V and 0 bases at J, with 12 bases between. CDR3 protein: CAISAKGDANTGELFF. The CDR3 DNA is TGTGCCATCAGTGCAAAGGGTGACGCGAACACCGGGGAGCTGTTTTTT.

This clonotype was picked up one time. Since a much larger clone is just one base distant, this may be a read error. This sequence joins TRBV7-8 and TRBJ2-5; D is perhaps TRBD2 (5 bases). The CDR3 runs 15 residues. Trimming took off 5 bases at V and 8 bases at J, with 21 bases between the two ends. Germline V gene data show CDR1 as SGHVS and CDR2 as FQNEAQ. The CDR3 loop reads CASSLVPDQRQTQYF. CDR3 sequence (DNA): TGTGCCAGCAGCCTTGTACCAGATCAGCGGCAAACCCAGTACTTC.

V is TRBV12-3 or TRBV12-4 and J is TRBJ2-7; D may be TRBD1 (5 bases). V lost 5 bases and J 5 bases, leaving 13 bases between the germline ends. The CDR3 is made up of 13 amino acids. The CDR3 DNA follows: TGTGCCAGCAGTATAGGACAAATCAACGAGCAGTACTTC. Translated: CASSIGQINEQYF.

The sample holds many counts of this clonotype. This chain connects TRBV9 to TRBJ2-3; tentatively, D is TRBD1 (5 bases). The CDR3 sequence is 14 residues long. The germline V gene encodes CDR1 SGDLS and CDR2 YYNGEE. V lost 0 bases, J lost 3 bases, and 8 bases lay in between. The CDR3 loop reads CASSVERGTDTQYF. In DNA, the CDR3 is TGTGCCAGCAGCGTAGAAAGGGGTACAGATACGCAGTATTTT. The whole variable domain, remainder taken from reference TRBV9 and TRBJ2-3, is DSGVTQTPKHLITATGQRVTLRCSPRSGDLSVYWYQQSLDQGLQFLIQYYNGEERAKGNILERFSAQQFPDLHSELNLSSLELGDSALYFCASSVERGTDTQYFGPGTRLTVL.